This T cell receptor beta chain was documented in a study of post-analysis software for immune sequencing data. Study context: In terms of disease course, relapsing-remitting, secondary progressive and progressive-relapsing multiple sclerosis were included. The study's findings and limits: TRBV segments more frequent in patients than in controls numbered several and included TRBV5-6, TRBV5-1 and TRBV20-1. Compared with controls, patients showed significantly lower normalized Chao1 diversity. Same-batch preparations were strongly co-clustered by F measure.

The CDR3 spans 17 residues. V lost 4 bases to trimming and J lost 0 bases, with 19 bases between them. Germline CDR1 reads SEHNR; CDR2 reads FQNEAQ (reference sequence). This clonotype has a handful of counts. Its specificity is not known. The TCR beta cDNA libraries contained unique molecular identifiers. Each sample of 1 to 10 million input T cells yielded 500,000 or so cDNA molecules, so each molecule approximated one T cell. TCRdb fed the PCR reads into MiXCR, producing one record per CDR3 protein. The data show under 900,000 distinct CDR3 sequences, 53% seen once. Sample: blood. This receptor was taken from a girl between 10 and 17 years old with multiple sclerosis. V is TRBV7-9 and J is TRBJ2-7, with a tentative D call TRBD1 (5 bases). This CDR3 is CASSSPMAQVSSYEQYF. The DNA of the CDR3 is TGTGCCAGCAGCTCCCCCATGGCACAGGTGAGCTCCTACGAGCAGTACTTC.